This TCR beta chain was identified in a study of T cells in Graves' hyperthyroidism and ophthalmopathy. Study results and limitations: The majority of expanded thyroid clonotypes above 0.001 also appeared in blood. Onset of ophthalmopathy came a median around 6.5 months after the model predicted it.

As regards this clonotype: The target antigen is unknown.

Patients showing uncontrolled infection, other autoimmune disease, pregnancy or lactation were ineligible. From RNA transcripts, TCR beta CDR3 regions were amplified. HTBI primers were employed in a first-round RT-PCR of the TCR CDR3. TCRdb processed the multiplex PCR reads anew with MiXCR; each CDR3 protein has one entry. Of about 500,000 distinct CDR3 sequences in the sample, approximately 48% were seen once. The sequenced sample consisted of peripheral blood or thyroid tissue (not recorded which). This clonotype was obtained from an adult woman with Graves' disease, either hyperthyroidism or ophthalmopathy (not recorded which).

In DNA, the CDR3 is TGCGCCAGCAGCGAAAACTTGAACACTGAAGCTTTCTTT. Its translation: CASSENLNTEAFF. The chain has TRBV5-1 and TRBJ1-1; no firm D call. From germline, CDR1 is SGHRS and CDR2 YFSETQ. The germline V and J ends were trimmed by 4 bases and 0 bases, with 7 bases remaining between them. The CDR3 loop spans 13 amino acids. Full variable domain (remainder filled in from reference TRBV5-1 and TRBJ1-1): KAGVTQTPRYLIKTRGQQVTLSCSPISGHRSVSWYQQTPGQGLQFLFEYFSETQRNKGNFPGRFSGRQFSNSRSEMNVSTLELGDSALYLCASSENLNTEAFFGQGTRLTVV.